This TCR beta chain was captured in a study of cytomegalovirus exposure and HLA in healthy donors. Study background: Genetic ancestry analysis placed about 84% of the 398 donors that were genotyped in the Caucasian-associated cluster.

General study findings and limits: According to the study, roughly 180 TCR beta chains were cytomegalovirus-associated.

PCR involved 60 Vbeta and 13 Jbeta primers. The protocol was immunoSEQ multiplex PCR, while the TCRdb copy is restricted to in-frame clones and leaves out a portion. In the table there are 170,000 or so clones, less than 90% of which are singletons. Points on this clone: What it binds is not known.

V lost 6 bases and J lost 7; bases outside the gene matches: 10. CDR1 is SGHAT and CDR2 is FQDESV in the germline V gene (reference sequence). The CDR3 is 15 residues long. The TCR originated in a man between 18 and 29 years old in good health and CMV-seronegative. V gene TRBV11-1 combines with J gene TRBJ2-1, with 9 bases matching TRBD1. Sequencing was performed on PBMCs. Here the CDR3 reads CASRPVNRGLNEQFF. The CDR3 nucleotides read TGTGCCAGCAGACCGGTGAACAGGGGGCTTAATGAGCAGTTCTTC.